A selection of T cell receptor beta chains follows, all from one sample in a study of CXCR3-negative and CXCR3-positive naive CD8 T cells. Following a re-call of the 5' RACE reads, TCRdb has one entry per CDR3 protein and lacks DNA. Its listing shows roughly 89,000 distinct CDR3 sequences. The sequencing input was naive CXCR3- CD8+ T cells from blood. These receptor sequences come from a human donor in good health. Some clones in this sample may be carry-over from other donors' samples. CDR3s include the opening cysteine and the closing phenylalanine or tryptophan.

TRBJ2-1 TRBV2 CASSEQQGTIYNEQFF
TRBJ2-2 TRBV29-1 CSVEDRAGVNTGELFF
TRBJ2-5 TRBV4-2 CASSQEPALSRAETQYF
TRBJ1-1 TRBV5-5 CASSLTEWDTEAFF
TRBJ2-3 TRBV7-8 CASSLWPSGTDTQYF
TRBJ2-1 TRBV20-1 CSARGVGLAGGFSSYNEQFF
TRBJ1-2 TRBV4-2 CASSRTGYYGYTF
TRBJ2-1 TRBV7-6 CASSRYAESSYNEQFF
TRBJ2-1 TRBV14 CASSFTGVRQFF
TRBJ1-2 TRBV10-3 CAISDPTTNYGYTF
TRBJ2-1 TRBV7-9 CASGGTSGEVPSYNEQFF
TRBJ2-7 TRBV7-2 CASSSPTGLHEQYF
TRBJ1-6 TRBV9 CASSTESGVGSPLHF
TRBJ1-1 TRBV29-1 CSVEEGSFTEAFF
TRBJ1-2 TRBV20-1 CSASLSTGTYYGYTF
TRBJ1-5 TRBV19 CASSLAEYYNQPQHF
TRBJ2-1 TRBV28 CASSSSGTAYNEQFF
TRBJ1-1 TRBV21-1 CASSNPLRFNTEAFF
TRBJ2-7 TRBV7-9 CASSLSTVTYEQYF
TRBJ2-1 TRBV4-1 CASSRVRGPSYNEQFF
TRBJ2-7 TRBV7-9 CASSSPGTGGYEQYF
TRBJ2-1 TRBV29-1 CSVPPGLGYNEQFF
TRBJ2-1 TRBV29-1 CSGGPTPLSGNEQFF
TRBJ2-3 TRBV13 CASTGRTDTQYF
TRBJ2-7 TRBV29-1 CSVYFRDRVTYERYF
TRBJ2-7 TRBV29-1 CSVEGTSGKRDYEQYF
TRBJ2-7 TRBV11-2 CASSLGDSYEQYF
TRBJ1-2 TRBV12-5 CASGLSYYGYTF
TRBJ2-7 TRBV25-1 CASSDPKVVAGEYF
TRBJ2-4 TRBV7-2 CASSLEGGQGSLAKNIQYF